Here is one T cell receptor beta chain with its context. The data originate from a study of tumor-infiltrating lymphocytes in primary liver carcinoma. Production of TCR beta cDNA used 500 ng total RNA together with a constant-region primer. A slightly modified ARM-PCR protocol with three nested multiplex PCR rounds produced these TCR beta libraries. For roughly 10 cycles apiece, the opening two PCR rounds ran with TRBV1-TRBV30 forward primers and a C-beta reverse primer. TCRdb re-called the multiplex PCR reads through MiXCR, storing one row per CDR3 protein. This sample has roughly 120,000 distinct CDR3 sequences, with approximately 64% found just once. Germline values: CDR1 SEHNR, CDR2 FQNEAQ (reference sequence). The length of the CDR3 is 14 residues. Trimming stripped 2 bases from V and 2 bases from J, with 10 bases between. RNA and DNA were co-extracted from about 19-30 mg of unsorted bulk tissue.

Sequenced input: liver tumor tissue from sampling region 3. Subset indicated: tumor region T3, left-lateral pole. The source is a woman aged 55-75 years with primary liver carcinoma and hepatitis B virus infection. The genes are TRBV7-9 and TRBJ2-7; no clear D gene. The CDR3 DNA is TGTGCCAGCAGCTTATCCGCCGGGCCCTACGAGCAGTACTTC. This encodes CASSLSAGPYEQYF.